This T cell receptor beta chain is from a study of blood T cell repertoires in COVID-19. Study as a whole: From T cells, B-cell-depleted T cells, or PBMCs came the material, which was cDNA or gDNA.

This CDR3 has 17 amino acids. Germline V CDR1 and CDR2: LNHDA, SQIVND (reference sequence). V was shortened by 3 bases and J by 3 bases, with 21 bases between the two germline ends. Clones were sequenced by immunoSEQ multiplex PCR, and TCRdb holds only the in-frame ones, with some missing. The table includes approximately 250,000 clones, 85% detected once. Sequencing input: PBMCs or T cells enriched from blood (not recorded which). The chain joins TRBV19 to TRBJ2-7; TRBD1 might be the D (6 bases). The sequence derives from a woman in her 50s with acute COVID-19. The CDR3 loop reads CASSMIKGQSLIYEQYF. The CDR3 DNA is TGTGCCAGTAGTATGATAAAAGGACAGAGTCTGATCTACGAGCAGTACTTC.